The present entry profiles one T cell receptor beta chain with its context. This sample was included in a study of blood T cell repertoires in COVID-19. Only in-frame clones appear in the TCRdb table, and some are missing; sequencing was by immunoSEQ multiplex PCR. The table has 250,000 to 300,000 clones, around nine tenths seen once. With 3 bases clipped from V and 5 bases from J, the junction kept 12 bases outside the gene matches. The CDR3 loop spans 17 amino acids. The germline CDR1 and CDR2 sequences are KGHSH and LQKENI. This receptor was taken from a woman younger than 45 with COVID-19, enrolled during active disease. The sample was peripheral blood. V and J are TRBV18 and TRBJ2-1; 8 bases line up with TRBD2. As DNA, the CDR3 is TGTGCCAGCTCACCCCCAATCGGTAGCGGGAAAAACAATGAGCAGTTCTTC. Residues: CASSPPIGSGKNNEQFF.